The 18 T cell receptor beta chains below all came from one sample that was sequenced in a study of blood T cell repertoires in COVID-19. Here immunoSEQ multiplex PCR was the method, and the copy in TCRdb shows in-frame clones only, minus some. In the table there are 190,000 or so clones, roughly four fifths of which are singletons. The sequenced material came from PBMCs or T cells enriched from blood (not recorded which). These receptors all come from a man aged 35 to 55 who had recovered from COVID-19.

The chain joins TRBV5-1 to TRBJ1-2, with no clear D. This CDR3 region has 13 residues. The V gene's germline CDR1 is SGHRS and CDR2 YFSETQ. The V and J ends lost 0 bases and 4 bases respectively, with 7 bases between them. The CDR3 DNA is TGCGCCAGCAGCTTGGAAGCCCTCTATGGCTACACCTTC. This translates into CASSLEALYGYTF.

The chain has TRBV30 and TRBJ1-2; 7 nucleotides match TRBD1. CDR1 and CDR2 (germline): GTSNPN, SVGIG (reference sequence). This CDR3 is 16 amino acids long. The V and J ends lost 3 bases and 1 base, in that order; junction bases with no gene match: 11. CDR3 coding DNA: TGTGCCTGGAGCACCATCCGGGACAGACTTAACTATGGCTACACCTTC. Residues: CAWSTIRDRLNYGYTF. The complete variable domain, with remaining parts taken from reference TRBV30 and TRBJ1-2, reads SQTIHQWPATLVQPVGSPLSLECTVEGTSNPNLYWYRQAAGRGLQLLFYSVGIGQISSEVPQNLSASRPQDRQFILSSKKLLLSDSGFYLCAWSTIRDRLNYGYTFGSGTRLTVV.

V and J are TRBV7-8 and TRBJ1-1; 7 bases are a match to TRBD1. V gave up 5 bases and J gave up 3 bases; unmatched junction bases: 9. CDR1 and CDR2 from the germline V gene are SGHVS and FQNEAQ. The CDR3 extends over 15 amino acids. This CDR3 reads CASSPRQGSDTEAFF. For the CDR3, the DNA is TGTGCCAGCAGCCCCCGACAGGGAAGTGACACTGAAGCTTTCTTT.

This clone appeared a single time. V is TRBV9 and J is TRBJ2-5; weak D call: TRBD1 (8 bases). This CDR3 contains 16 residues. V was pared by 4 bases and J by 1 base, with 17 bases between. From germline, CDR1 is SGDLS and CDR2 YYNGEE. The CDR3 loop reads CASSPQGAGVQETQYF. CDR3 DNA: TGTGCCAGCAGCCCTCAGGGGGCGGGGGTCCAAGAGACCCAGTACTTC.

Comments on this clone: Germline is not matched at one junction end, which may reflect a read error. The V call is TRBV7-8, the J call TRBJ1-1, with a weak D call TRBD1 (5 bases). CDR1 and CDR2 (germline): SGHVS, FQNEAQ. The CDR3 is 15 residues long. The CDR3 reads CASGLSGVFDTEAFF. The CDR3 DNA reads as TGTGCCAGCGGCTTGTCGGGGGTGTTCGACACTGAAGCTTTCTTT.

The V and J genes are TRBV6-5 and TRBJ1-1, with TRBD1 matching over 7 bases. This CDR3 contains 15 residues. The V gene end was trimmed by 7 bases and the J gene end by 5 bases; junction bases not matched to a gene: 13. Germline CDR1 is MNHEY and CDR2 is SVGAGI. CDR3 sequence: CASNKQGVWWTEAFF. The CDR3 DNA reads as TGTGCCAGCAATAAGCAGGGGGTTTGGTGGACTGAAGCTTTCTTT.

J is TRBJ1-3 and V is TRBV5-1; 10 bases match TRBD1. The ends lost 5 bases at V and 2 bases at J; junction bases unmatched: 4. Per germline, CDR1 SGHRS and CDR2 YFSETQ. The CDR3 has 15 residues. Written as DNA, the CDR3 is TGCGCCAGCAGACGGGACAGGGGAGCTGGAAACACCATATATTTT. Residues: CASRRDRGAGNTIYF.

The chain uses TRBV5-6 and TRBJ1-5; D gene unclear. The CDR3 sequence is 15 residues long. Trimming shortened V by 1 base and J by 1 base, and 9 bases separated the two germline ends. The germline CDR1 and CDR2 sequences are SGHDT and YYEEEE. The CDR3 here is CASSLWAGSNQPQHF. In nucleotides, the CDR3 is TGTGCCAGCAGCTTGTGGGCGGGGAGCAATCAGCCCCAGCATTTT.

The count of this clone is one. CDR3 protein: CASSRQAGGRNEQFF. The CDR3 nucleotides read TGTGCCAGCTCCCGGCAAGCGGGAGGAAGGAATGAGCAGTTCTTC. The chain is built from TRBV7-9 and TRBJ2-1, with 9 nucleotides matching TRBD2. J lost 7 bases, V lost 8 bases, and 12 bases had no gene match. CDR1 and CDR2 from the germline V gene are SEHNR and FQNEAQ (reference sequence). The CDR3 runs 15 residues.

Regarding this clone: Distinct nucleotide sequences in the sample also encode this CDR3. V usage is TRBV9 and J usage is TRBJ2-7, with 11 bases identical to TRBD2. Germline assignment: CDR1 SGDLS and CDR2 YYNGEE. J gave up 3 bases and V 4 bases, and 3 bases lay outside the gene matches. The CDR3 length is 14 residues. For the CDR3, the DNA is TGTGCCAGCAGCCCTGGGACTAGCGGCTACGAGCAGTACTTC. This codes for CASSPGTSGYEQYF.

This clone came up a few times. The chain links TRBV18 to TRBJ1-6; 7 positions agree with TRBD1. The CDR3 consists of 17 residues. Germline lookup yields CDR1 KGHSH and CDR2 LQKENI. Germline trimming cut 8 bases from V and 10 bases from J; bases unmatched to any gene: 20. The CDR3 reads CASTSGQAQSTRSPLHF. The CDR3 coding sequence is TGTGCCAGCACTTCCGGACAGGCCCAATCAACGAGATCACCCCTCCACTTT.

This clone was detected a few times. This chain connects TRBV30 to TRBJ2-2; D unresolved. The germline gives CDR1 GTSNPN, CDR2 SVGIG (reference sequence). V lost 3 bases, J lost 5 bases, and 10 bases lay in between. CDR3 length equals 13 residues. Here the CDR3 reads CAWSRSITGELFF. CDR3 nucleotide sequence: TGTGCCTGGAGCCGGAGTATAACCGGGGAGCTGTTTTTT.

The chain combines TRBV7-6 with TRBJ2-1, with 13 bases aligning to TRBD2. The CDR3 is made up of 17 amino acids. CDR1 SGHVS and CDR2 FNYEAQ come from the germline V gene. V was clipped by 2 bases and J by 5 bases; unmatched bases: 6. CDR3 protein: CASSLPNTSGGDNEQFF. Written as DNA, the CDR3 is TGTGCCAGCAGCTTACCGAACACTAGCGGGGGGGACAATGAGCAGTTCTTC.

The rearrangement joins TRBV19 to TRBJ1-2, with a possible D match to TRBD1 (6 bases). V was clipped by 4 bases and J by 5 bases, with 8 bases between them. There are 12 residues in the CDR3. Germline CDR1 LNHDA, CDR2 SQIVND (reference sequence). The CDR3 nucleotides are TGTGCCAGTAGTAAAACAGGGTATGGCTACACCTTC. Translating it yields CASSKTGYGYTF.

This sequence joins TRBV23-1 and TRBJ2-2; 7 positions agree with TRBD1. TRBV23-1 is reported as an ORF; its role is uncertain. Trimming at V came to 3 bases and at J to 2 bases, leaving 9 bases not matched to a gene. The CDR3 consists of 17 residues. CDR3 sequence: CASSQFWTGKNTGELFF. The CDR3 nucleotides are TGCGCCAGCAGTCAGTTCTGGACAGGAAAAAACACCGGGGAGCTGTTTTTT.

This chain uses TRBV24-1 with TRBJ1-2; D call uncertain. Trimming pared 8 bases from V and 2 bases from J, leaving 8 bases between. The CDR3 length is 12 residues. Looked up from germline, CDR1 is KGHDR and CDR2 is SFDVKD. The CDR3 protein is CATTDGNYGYTF. The CDR3 DNA reads TGTGCCACCACCGACGGGAACTATGGCTACACCTTC.

This chain connects TRBV29-1 to TRBJ2-1; 12 bases fit TRBD2. The germline gives CDR1 SQVTM, CDR2 ANQGSEA. V shed 4 bases and J 4 bases; nucleotides not matched to a gene: 11. There are 17 residues in the CDR3. The CDR3 DNA reads as TGCAGCGTTGCGCGAAGCGGACTAGCGGGAACTTACAATGAGCAGTTCTTC. Protein sequence: CSVARSGLAGTYNEQFF.

This chain uses TRBV18 with TRBJ2-7, with D unresolved. The CDR3 is made up of 13 amino acids. Germline V gene data show CDR1 as KGHSH and CDR2 as LQKENI. Trimming cost V 6 bases and J 2 bases, with 11 bases left between them. The CDR3 nucleotides are TGTGCCAGCTCGACATCCTACCCCTACGAGCAGTACTTC. Translation gives CASSTSYPYEQYF.